These T cell receptor beta chains were read from a single sample in a study of metastatic and nonmetastatic thyroid tumors. Using MiXCR, TCRdb re-called clones from the PCR reads. The sample lists 10,000 to 13,000 clones; over 25% were seen once. Specimen: tumor tissue. Every receptor here comes from a male donor with papillary thyroid cancer or a benign thyroid nodule (not recorded which). Some clones in this sample may be carry-over from other donors' samples. CDR3s include the opening cysteine and the closing phenylalanine or tryptophan. The D gene is left open where the match is weak. Expanded clones are given a class, and other clones once, few, many or no size at all.

TRBD1	TRBJ1-3	TRBV12-3/TRBV12-4	15	NA	CASSPGGAPGNTIYF	TGTGCCAGCAGTCCAGGGGGGGCACCAGGAAACACCATATATTTT
NA	TRBJ2-7	TRBV15	15	NA	CATSRAFPGAYEQYF	TGTGCCACCAGCAGAGCATTTCCTGGGGCCTACGAGCAGTACTTC
TRBD1	TRBJ2-5	TRBV5-1	15	many	CASSLQGAGGETQYF	TGCGCCAGCAGCCTGCAGGGGGCCGGGGGAGAGACCCAGTACTTC
NA	TRBJ1-2	TRBV9	13	medium-sized	CASSVVTDYGYTF	TGTGCCAGCAGCGTAGTGACGGACTATGGCTACACCTTC
NA	TRBJ2-7	TRBV5-8	15	once	CASSQYDIRTYEQYF	TGTGCCAGCAGCCAATACGACATCCGCACCTACGAGCAGTACTTC
TRBD1	TRBJ2-3	TRBV19	17	NA	CASSICGTGREADTQYF	TGTGCCAGTAGTATTTGTGGGACAGGGAGGGAGGCAGATACGCAGTATTTT
TRBD1	TRBJ1-2	TRBV6-1	12	NA	CASRATGGGYTF	TGTGCCAGCAGAGCAACAGGGGGTGGCTACACCTTC
TRBD1	TRBJ2-1	TRBV11-2	15	NA	CASSRGQGDYNEQFF	TGTGCCAGCAGCAGGGGACAGGGGGACTACAATGAGCAGTTCTTC
NA	TRBJ1-2	TRBV7-9	15	NA	CASSRATEPNYGYTF	TGTGCCAGCAGCCGTGCGACAGAACCAAACTATGGCTACACCTTC
NA	TRBJ1-5	TRBV6-2/TRBV6-3	17	large	CASSYIRTVPGDQPQHF	TGTGCCAGCAGCTACATTCGGACGGTCCCTGGAGATCAGCCCCAGCATTTT
TRBD1	TRBJ1-6	TRBV5-1	15	NA	CASSNPGQGGSPLHF	TGCGCCAGCAGCAATCCGGGACAGGGTGGCTCACCCCTCCACTTT
NA	TRBJ2-1	TRBV2	13	few	CASSVGENNEQFF	TGTGCCAGCAGTGTAGGAGAGAACAATGAGCAGTTCTTC
TRBD1	TRBJ2-1	TRBV24-1	16	medium-sized	CATSESHRGRIYEQFF	TGTGCCACCAGTGAGAGCCACAGGGGGCGCATCTATGAGCAGTTCTTC
NA	TRBJ2-7	TRBV28	19	few	CASSPEGPSGGQGVYEQYF	TGTGCCAGCAGTCCCGAAGGTCCAAGCGGAGGGCAGGGCGTCTACGAGCAGTACTTC
NA	TRBJ2-7	TRBV11-1	12	NA	CASSLTNYEQYF	TGTGCCAGCAGTCTTACCAACTACGAGCAGTACTTC